This T cell receptor beta chain stems from a study of T cell responses to AZD1222 COVID-19 vaccine. General observations from the study: Along spike, vaccine-associated CD4 TCRs were found throughout, with dominance at 160-218 and 743-854. Sampling that yielded the repertoires occurred only after the peak T cell response.

The CDR3 has 14 residues. Per the germline V gene, CDR1 is SGHTA and CDR2 is FQGNSA. V was clipped by 1 base and J by 10 bases, with 11 bases between them. Only in-frame clones appear in the TCRdb table, and some are missing; sequencing was by immunoSEQ multiplex PCR. Seen here are some 130,000 clones, approximately 88% observed once, and the top ten hold under 20%. There are many counts of this clone. Its specificity is not known. The chain links TRBV7-2 to TRBJ1-6; a possible D gene is TRBD1 (6 bases). This clonotype originated in an adult in good health. The material was peripheral blood, obtained on day 0 of MenACWY control vaccination. The CDR3 region is CASSLGDRRSPLHF. CDR3 DNA sequence: TGTGCCAGCAGCTTAGGTGACAGGAGATCACCCCTCCACTTT.